The clone carrying this T cell receptor beta chain was observed a few times. The antigen remains undetermined. V dropped 2 bases and J dropped 8 bases, with 18 bases sitting between them. CDR1 and CDR2 from the germline V gene are LNHNV and YYDKDF (reference sequence). The length of the CDR3 is 15 residues. The data originate from a study of cytomegalovirus exposure and HLA in healthy donors. At the level of the study: An earlier analysis identified more than 90 million unique TCR beta sequences in about 200 million T cells. The study's findings and limits: Specificity of three CMV-associated chains for CMV antigens was verified in vitro. In a later analysis, the majority of CMV-associated beta chains seemingly showed HLA restriction.

PCR involved 60 Vbeta and 13 Jbeta primers. Generated by immunoSEQ multiplex PCR, the TCRdb table keeps only in-frame clones and is missing some. The sample gives 98,000 or so clones, 10% of which show up once; 5.5% to 7.5% is in the top ten. The chain uses TRBV15 and TRBJ1-2; D is unresolved. The origin of this receptor is a man aged 35 to 55 in good health and CMV-seropositive. Sequencing was done on a sample of PBMCs. The CDR3 loop is CATSRQFRVRGGYTF. As DNA, the CDR3 is TGTGCCACCAGCAGACAATTTCGGGTTCGGGGAGGCTACACCTTC. Together with reference TRBV15 and TRBJ1-2, the CDR3 gives the full variable domain: DAMVIQNPRYQVTQFGKPVTLSCSQTLNHNVMYWYQQKSSQAPKLLFHYYDKDFNNEADTPDNFQSRRPNTSFCFLDIRSPGLGDTAMYLCATSRQFRVRGGYTFGSGTRLTVV.